This paragraph reports one T cell receptor (beta chain). This clone's antigen is unknown. It has no much larger one-base neighbor in the sample; base qualities were not kept. Expansion of CD8+CD57+ cells had been shown by flow cytometry in the patients chosen for sequencing. Severe acquired aplastic anemia was diagnosed in all patients according to International Study of Aplastic Anemia and Agranulocytosis and Camitta criteria. Patients had received no therapy at the time of blood sampling. In the study, sorted CD4+ and CD8+ blood T cells from patients with severe aplastic anemia and from healthy subjects underwent deep sequencing of TCR repertoires. Patients were enrolled under clinicaltrials.gov protocols 00001620, 01623167, 00001397, 00071045, 00081523 and 00961064 in the USA. Ficoll-Paque density gradient centrifugation was used to isolate peripheral blood mononuclear cells. Before DNA extraction, CD4+ and CD8+ T cells were sorted with FACS or magnetic beads.

This entry belongs to a study of CD8+CD57+ T cells in acquired aplastic anemia (dated by TCRdb to the late 2010s). Regarding the research as a whole: A mean of 3.2 ug of DNA, ranging from about 0.2 to 27.4 ug, was extracted from sorted CD4+ and CD8+ cells. CD8+CD57+ expansion was defined as a frequency above the mean frequency observed in healthy subjects. General study outcomes and caveats: Patients and healthy controls showed no significant difference in CD8+ Simpson's diversity (P=0.060). Roughly 31 CD8+ CDR3 sequences were shared between patients and controls but appeared highly expressed in patients and within their immunodominant clones.

Genomic DNA was used as template for profiling of TCR beta VDJ combinations and CDR3 sequences. TCR repertoire sequencing was run on an Illumina HiSeq 2000. On the authors' methods: Repertoires were assessed using TRBV/TRBJ rearrangement plots, CDR3 size and DJ length profiles, and Simpson's diversity index. The immunodominant clone was defined as the most abundant DNA sequence in deep sequencing data. CDR3 amino acid sequences were screened for sharing across subjects and compared with published repertoires and the VDJdb database. Clones were called with MiXCR by TCRdb after fastp trimmed the public reads at Q25, and only in-frame beta chains were retained. A single entry per CDR3 protein holds the most common genes and DNA from its merged rows. TCRdb's processing, not the authors', yielded these V and J calls. The sample data list about 120,000 distinct CDR3 sequences, and almost 40% of these were observed just once. Around 2.5% of the sample lies in the top ten.

The CDR3 measures 16 amino acids from cysteine to phenylalanine. Only the CDR3 part of the read is kept: 48 bases, read in frame from the first base. CDR1 and CDR2 were assigned from the germline V gene as SGHRS and YFSETQ. Unmatched junction bases come to 8, with V trimmed by 1 base and J by 6 bases. The sequenced material came from sorted CD4+, CD8+, or CD8+CD57+ T cells (not recorded which) from PBMCs. Recombination connected TRBV5-1 to TRBJ2-7, and 12 bases in between align with TRBD1. The sequence derives from a human donor with aplastic anemia. The CDR3 has the sequence CASSLHRDRGRSEQYF. The bases read TGCGCCAGCAGCTTGCACCGGGACAGGGGGCGTAGCGAGCAGTACTTC. Beyond the CDR3, the reference TRBV5-1 and TRBJ2-7 genes provide the residues; the full variable domain reads: KAGVTQTPRYLIKTRGQQVTLSCSPISGHRSVSWYQQTPGQGLQFLFEYFSETQRNKGNFPGRFSGRQFSNSRSEMNVSTLELGDSALYLCASSLHRDRGRSEQYFGPGTRLTVT.